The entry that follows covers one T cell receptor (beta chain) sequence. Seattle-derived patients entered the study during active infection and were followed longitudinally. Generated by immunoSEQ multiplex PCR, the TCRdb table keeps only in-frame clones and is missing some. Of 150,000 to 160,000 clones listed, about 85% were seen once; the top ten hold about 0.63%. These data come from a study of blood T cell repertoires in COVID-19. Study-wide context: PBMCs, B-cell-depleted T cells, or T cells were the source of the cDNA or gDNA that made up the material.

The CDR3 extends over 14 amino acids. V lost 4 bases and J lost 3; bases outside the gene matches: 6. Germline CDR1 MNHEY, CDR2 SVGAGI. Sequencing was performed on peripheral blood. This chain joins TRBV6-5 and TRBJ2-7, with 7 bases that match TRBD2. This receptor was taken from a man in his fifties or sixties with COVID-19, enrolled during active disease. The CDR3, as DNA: TGTGCCAGCAGTTGGGGGGGAGCGGGCTACGAGCAGTACTTC. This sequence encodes CASSWGGAGYEQYF.